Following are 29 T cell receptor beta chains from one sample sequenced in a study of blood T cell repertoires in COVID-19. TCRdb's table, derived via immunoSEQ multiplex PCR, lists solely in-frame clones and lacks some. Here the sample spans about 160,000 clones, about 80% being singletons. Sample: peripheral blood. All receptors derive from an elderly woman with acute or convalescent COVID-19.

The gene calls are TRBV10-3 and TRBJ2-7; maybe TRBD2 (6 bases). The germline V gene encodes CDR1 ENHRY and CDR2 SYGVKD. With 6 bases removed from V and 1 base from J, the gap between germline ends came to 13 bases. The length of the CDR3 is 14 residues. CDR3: CAISPGRGSYEQYF. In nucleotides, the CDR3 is TGTGCCATCAGCCCCGGGCGGGGATCCTACGAGCAGTACTTC.

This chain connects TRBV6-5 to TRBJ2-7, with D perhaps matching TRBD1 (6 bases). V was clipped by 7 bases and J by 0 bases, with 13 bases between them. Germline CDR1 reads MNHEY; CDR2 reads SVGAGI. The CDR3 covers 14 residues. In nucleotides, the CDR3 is TGTGCCAGCACGGTAGGGACACCCTCCTACGAGCAGTACTTC. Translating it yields CASTVGTPSYEQYF.

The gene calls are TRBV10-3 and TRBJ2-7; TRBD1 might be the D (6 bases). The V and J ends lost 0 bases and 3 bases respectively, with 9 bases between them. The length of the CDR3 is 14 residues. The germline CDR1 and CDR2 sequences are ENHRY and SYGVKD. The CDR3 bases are TGTGCCATCAGTGAGTCCACAGGGTTCTACGAGCAGTACTTC. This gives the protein CAISESTGFYEQYF.

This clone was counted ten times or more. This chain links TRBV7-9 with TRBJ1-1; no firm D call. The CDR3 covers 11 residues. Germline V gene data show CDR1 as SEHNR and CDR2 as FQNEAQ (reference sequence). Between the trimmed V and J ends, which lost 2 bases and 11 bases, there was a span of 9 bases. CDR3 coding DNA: TGTGCCAGCAGCTTATTAGCTTGGGCTTTCTTT. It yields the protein CASSLLAWAFF.

CDR3 DNA: TGTGCCTGGAGAAGCAGGGTGGGCAATCAGCCCCAGCATTTT. Residues: CAWRSRVGNQPQHF. The genes are TRBV30 and TRBJ1-5; TRBD1 might be the D (5 bases). The CDR3 length is 14 residues. The ends were cut back, 3 bases at V and 2 bases at J, with 11 bases in the middle. CDR1 and CDR2 (germline): GTSNPN, SVGIG (reference sequence).

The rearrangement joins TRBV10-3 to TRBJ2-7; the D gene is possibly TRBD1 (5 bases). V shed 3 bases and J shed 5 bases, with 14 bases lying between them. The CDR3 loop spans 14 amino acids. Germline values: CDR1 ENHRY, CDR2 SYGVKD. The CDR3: CAISDPGKGDEQYF. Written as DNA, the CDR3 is TGTGCCATCAGTGACCCTGGGAAAGGGGACGAGCAGTACTTC.

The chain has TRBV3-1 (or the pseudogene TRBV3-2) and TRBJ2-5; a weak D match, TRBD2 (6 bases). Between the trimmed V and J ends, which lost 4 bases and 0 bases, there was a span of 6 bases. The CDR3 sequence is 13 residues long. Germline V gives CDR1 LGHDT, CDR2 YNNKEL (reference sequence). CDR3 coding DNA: TGTGCCAGCAGCCGGGACTACCAAGAGACCCAGTACTTC. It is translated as CASSRDYQETQYF.

The CDR3 region is CASFQGQGPYEQYF. As DNA, the CDR3 is TGTGCCAGCTTCCAGGGACAGGGGCCCTACGAGCAGTACTTC. This rearrangement joins TRBV18 to TRBJ2-7; 10 nucleotides match TRBD1. Germline CDR1 is KGHSH and CDR2 is LQKENI. The CDR3 loop spans 14 amino acids. V dropped 7 bases and J dropped 2; count of bases not matched to a gene: 5.

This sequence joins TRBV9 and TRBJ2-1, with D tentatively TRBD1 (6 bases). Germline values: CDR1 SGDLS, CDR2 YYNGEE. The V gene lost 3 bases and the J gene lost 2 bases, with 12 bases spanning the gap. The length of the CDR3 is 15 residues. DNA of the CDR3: TGTGCCAGCAGCGGAACAGGGACCCCCTACAATGAGCAGTTCTTC. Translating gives CASSGTGTPYNEQFF.

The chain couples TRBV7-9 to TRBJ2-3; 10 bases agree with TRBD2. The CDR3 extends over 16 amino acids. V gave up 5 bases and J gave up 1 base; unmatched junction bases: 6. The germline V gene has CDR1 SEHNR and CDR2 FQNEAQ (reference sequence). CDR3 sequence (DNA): TGTGCCAGCAGCCTGACCGGGACTAGCGGCACAGATACGCAGTATTTT. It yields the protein CASSLTGTSGTDTQYF.

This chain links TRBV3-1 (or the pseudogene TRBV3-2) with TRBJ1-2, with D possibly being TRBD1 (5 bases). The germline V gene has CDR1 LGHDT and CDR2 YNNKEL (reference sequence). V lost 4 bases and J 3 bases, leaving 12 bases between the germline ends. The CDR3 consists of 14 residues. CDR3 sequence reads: CASSLLGGDYGYTF. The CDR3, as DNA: TGTGCCAGCAGCCTACTGGGGGGGGACTATGGCTACACCTTC.

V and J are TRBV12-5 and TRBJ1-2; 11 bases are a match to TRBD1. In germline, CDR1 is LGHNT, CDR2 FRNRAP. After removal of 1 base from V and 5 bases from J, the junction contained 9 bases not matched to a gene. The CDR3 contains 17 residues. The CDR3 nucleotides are TGTGCTAGTGGTTTGGCCCCCGGGACAGGGGGTTGGTATGGCTACACCTTC. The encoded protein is CASGLAPGTGGWYGYTF.

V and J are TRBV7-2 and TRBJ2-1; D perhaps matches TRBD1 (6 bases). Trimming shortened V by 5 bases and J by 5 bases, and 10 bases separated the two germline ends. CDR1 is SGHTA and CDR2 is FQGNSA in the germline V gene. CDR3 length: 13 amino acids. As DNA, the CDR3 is TGTGCCAGCAGCATCAACAGGGACAATGAGCAGTTCTTC. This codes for CASSINRDNEQFF. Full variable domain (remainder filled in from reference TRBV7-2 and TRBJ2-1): GAGVSQSPSNKVTEKGKDVELRCDPISGHTALYWYRQSLGQGLEFLIYFQGNSAPDKSGLPSDRFSAERTGGSVSTLTIQRTQQEDSAVYLCASSINRDNEQFFGPGTRLTVL.

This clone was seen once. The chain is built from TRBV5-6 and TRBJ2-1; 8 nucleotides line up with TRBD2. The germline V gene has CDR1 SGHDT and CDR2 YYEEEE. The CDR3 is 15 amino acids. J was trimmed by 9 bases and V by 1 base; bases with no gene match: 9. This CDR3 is CASSLSPAAGGEQFF. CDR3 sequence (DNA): TGTGCCAGCAGCTTGTCACCGGCCGCGGGGGGTGAGCAGTTCTTC.

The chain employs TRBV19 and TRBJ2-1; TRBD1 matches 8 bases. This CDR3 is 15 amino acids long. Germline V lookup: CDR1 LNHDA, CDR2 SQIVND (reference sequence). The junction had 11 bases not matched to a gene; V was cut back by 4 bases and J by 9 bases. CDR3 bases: TGTGCCAGTAGTACAGGGGGCGAAGGAAAAAGTGAGCAGTTCTTC. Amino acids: CASSTGGEGKSEQFF.

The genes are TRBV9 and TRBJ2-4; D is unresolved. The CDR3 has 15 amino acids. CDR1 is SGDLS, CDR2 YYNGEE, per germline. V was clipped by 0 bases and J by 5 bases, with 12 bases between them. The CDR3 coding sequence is TGTGCCAGCAGCGTAGACCGTGGCCTCCAAAACATTCAGTACTTC. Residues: CASSVDRGLQNIQYF.

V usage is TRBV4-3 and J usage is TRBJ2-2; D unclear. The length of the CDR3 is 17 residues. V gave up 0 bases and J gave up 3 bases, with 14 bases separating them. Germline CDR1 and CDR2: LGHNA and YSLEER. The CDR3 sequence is CASSQDGDEAHTGELFF. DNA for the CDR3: TGCGCCAGCAGCCAAGATGGAGATGAGGCACACACCGGGGAGCTGTTTTTT.

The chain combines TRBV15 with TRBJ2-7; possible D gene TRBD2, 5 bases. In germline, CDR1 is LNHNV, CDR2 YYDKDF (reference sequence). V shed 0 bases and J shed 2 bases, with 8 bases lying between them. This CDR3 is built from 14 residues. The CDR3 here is CATSRERGTYEQYF. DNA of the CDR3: TGTGCCACCAGCAGAGAACGGGGAACCTACGAGCAGTACTTC. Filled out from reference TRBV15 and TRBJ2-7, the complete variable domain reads DAMVIQNPRYQVTQFGKPVTLSCSQTLNHNVMYWYQQKSSQAPKLLFHYYDKDFNNEADTPDNFQSRRPNTSFCFLDIRSPGLGDTAMYLCATSRERGTYEQYFGPGTRLTVT.

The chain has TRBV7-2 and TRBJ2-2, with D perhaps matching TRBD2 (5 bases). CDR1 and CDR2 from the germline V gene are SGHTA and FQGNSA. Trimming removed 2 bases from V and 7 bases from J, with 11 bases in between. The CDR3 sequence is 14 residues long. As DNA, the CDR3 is TGTGCCAGCAGCTTACGGTGGGAGTTCGGGGAGCTGTTTTTT. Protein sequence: CASSLRWEFGELFF.

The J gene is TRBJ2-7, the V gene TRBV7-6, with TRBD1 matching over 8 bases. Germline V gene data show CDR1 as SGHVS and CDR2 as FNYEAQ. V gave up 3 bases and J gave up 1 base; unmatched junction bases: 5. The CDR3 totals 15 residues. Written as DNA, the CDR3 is TGTGCCAGCAGCTTCGGGACAGGAGTTTCCTACGAGCAGTACTTC. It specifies CASSFGTGVSYEQYF.

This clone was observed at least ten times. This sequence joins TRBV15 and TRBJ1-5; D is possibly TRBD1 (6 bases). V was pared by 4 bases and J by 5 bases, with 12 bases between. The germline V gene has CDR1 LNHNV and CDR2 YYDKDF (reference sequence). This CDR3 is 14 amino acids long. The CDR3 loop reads CATSTRDIYQPQHF. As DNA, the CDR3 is TGTGCCACCAGCACCCGGGACATTTATCAGCCCCAGCATTTT.

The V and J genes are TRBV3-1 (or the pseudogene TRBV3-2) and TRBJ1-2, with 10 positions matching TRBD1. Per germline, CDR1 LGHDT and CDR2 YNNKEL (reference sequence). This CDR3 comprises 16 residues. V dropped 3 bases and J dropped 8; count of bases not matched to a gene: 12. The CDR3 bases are TGTGCCAGCAGCCAGGACAGGGGGACGGCTGACCTCGGCTACACCTTC. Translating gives CASSQDRGTADLGYTF.

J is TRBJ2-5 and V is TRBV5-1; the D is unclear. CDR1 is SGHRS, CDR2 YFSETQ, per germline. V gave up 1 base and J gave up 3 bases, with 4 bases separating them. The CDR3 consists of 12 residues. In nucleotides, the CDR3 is TGCGCCAGCAGCTTGCTCGAAGAGACCCAGTACTTC. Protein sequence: CASSLLEETQYF.

Here the CDR3 DNA reads TGTGCCAGCAGCGGGGGGACAGGGGGCCTCGCAGCTTTCTTT. Translation: CASSGGTGGLAAFF. The gene calls are TRBV9 and TRBJ1-1, with TRBD1 matching over 12 bases. This CDR3 comprises 14 residues. The germline V gene has CDR1 SGDLS and CDR2 YYNGEE. V trimming: 3 bases; J trimming: 10 bases; junction bases outside the gene matches: 7.

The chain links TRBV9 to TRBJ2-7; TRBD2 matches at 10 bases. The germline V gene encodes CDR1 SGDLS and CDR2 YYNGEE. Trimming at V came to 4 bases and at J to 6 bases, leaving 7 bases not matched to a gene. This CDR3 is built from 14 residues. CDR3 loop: CASSLAGELSEQYF. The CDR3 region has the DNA TGTGCCAGCAGCCTAGCGGGAGAGTTAAGCGAGCAGTACTTC. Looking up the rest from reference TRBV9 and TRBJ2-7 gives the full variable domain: DSGVTQTPKHLITATGQRVTLRCSPRSGDLSVYWYQQSLDQGLQFLIQYYNGEERAKGNILERFSAQQFPDLHSELNLSSLELGDSALYFCASSLAGELSEQYFGPGTRLTVT.

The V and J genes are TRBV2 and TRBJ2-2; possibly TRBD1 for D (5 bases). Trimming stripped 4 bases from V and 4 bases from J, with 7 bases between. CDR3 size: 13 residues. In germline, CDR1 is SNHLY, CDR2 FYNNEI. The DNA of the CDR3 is TGTGCCAGCAGTGGGACACCCACCGGGGAGCTGTTTTTT. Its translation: CASSGTPTGELFF.

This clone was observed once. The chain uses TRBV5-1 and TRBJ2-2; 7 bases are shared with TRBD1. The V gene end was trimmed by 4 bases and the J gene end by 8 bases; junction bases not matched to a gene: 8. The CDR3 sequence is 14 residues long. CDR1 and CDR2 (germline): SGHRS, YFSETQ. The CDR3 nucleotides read TGCGCCAGCAGCACCGGACAGGTTCGGGGGGAGCTGTTTTTT. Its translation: CASSTGQVRGELFF.

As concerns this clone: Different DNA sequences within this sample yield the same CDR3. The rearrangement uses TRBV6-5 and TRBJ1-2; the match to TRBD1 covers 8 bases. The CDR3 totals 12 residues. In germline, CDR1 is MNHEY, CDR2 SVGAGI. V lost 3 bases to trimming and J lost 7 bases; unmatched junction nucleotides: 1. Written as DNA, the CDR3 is TGTGCCAGCAGTTATACAGGGGGTGGCTACACCTTC. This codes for CASSYTGGGYTF.

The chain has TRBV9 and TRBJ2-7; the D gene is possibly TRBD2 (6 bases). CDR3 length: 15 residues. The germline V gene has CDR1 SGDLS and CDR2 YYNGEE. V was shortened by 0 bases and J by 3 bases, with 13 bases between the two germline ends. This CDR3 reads CASSVAGGGFYEQYF. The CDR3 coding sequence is TGTGCCAGCAGCGTAGCAGGCGGAGGGTTCTACGAGCAGTACTTC.